A single sample is the source of the 18 T cell receptor beta chains below, sequenced in a study of T cell repertoires in cytomegalovirus infection (dated by TCRdb to 2018 to 2020). Sequencing took place on an Illumina HiSeq 1500. TCRdb applied fastp at Q25 and MiXCR to the public reads, then kept only in-frame beta chains. Duplicate CDR3 protein sequences are folded into a single record with the most common DNA and genes. This sample has about 920,000 distinct CDR3 sequences in its table, and approximately 31% of those were observed once. The ten largest make up roughly 13% of the sample. The sample's treatment or condition, from its label and the paper: in vitro stimulation with specific CMV peptide epitopes to enrich CMV-specific T cells. These receptors have no identified antigens. Material: cultured CD8+ T cells from PBMCs, obtained from culture after CMV antigen stimulation. The receptors derive from a human donor in good health (CMV status not recorded). Some clones in this sample may be carry-over from other donors' samples.

This clonotype has more than one count but fewer than ten. This chain links TRBV24-1 with TRBJ2-5, with a weak D call TRBD2 (6 bases). Trimming removed 0 bases from V and 2 bases from J, with 12 bases in between. In germline, CDR1 is KGHDR, CDR2 SFDVKD. The CDR3 is 16 residues long. The CDR3 protein is CATSDLRGGMQETQYF. DNA of the CDR3: TGTGCCACCAGTGATTTGCGTGGAGGGATGCAAGAGACCCAGTACTTC.

The table lists this clonotype with a count of one. The V call is TRBV20-1, the J call TRBJ2-1; TRBD1 matches 10 bases. Germline CDR1 reads DFQATT; CDR2 reads SNEGSKA (reference sequence). This CDR3 has 16 residues. V lost 6 bases and J lost 3; bases outside the gene matches: 11. As DNA, the CDR3 is TGCAGTGCCCTAGTACCGGGGACAGGGGACTACAATGAGCAGTTCTTC. Protein: CSALVPGTGDYNEQFF.

The genes are TRBV29-1 and TRBJ2-4; the D is unclear. This CDR3 is built from 15 residues. Deletions cut 2 bases from V and 1 base from J, with 12 bases between. Germline V lookup: CDR1 SQVTM, CDR2 ANQGSEA. The CDR3 nucleotides are TGCAGCGTTGAATTTAATGCAGACGCCAAAAACATTCAGTACTTC. It specifies CSVEFNADAKNIQYF. The whole variable domain, remainder taken from reference TRBV29-1 and TRBJ2-4, is SAVISQKPSRDICQRGTSLTIQCQVDSQVTMMFWYRQQPGQSLTLIATANQGSEATYESGFVIDKFPISRPNLTFSTLTVSNMSPEDSSIYLCSVEFNADAKNIQYFGAGTRLSVL.

The chain links TRBV6-2 or TRBV6-3 to TRBJ2-1; TRBD2 is a possible D gene (6 bases). CDR3 length: 12 amino acids. Per the germline V gene, CDR1 is MNHEY and CDR2 is SVGEGT. V lost 8 bases and J 6 bases, leaving 11 bases between the germline ends. Here the CDR3 reads CASRELVNEQFF. CDR3 DNA sequence: TGTGCCAGCCGGGAGCTAGTCAATGAGCAGTTCTTC.

In its sample, this clonotype was seen a few times. V and J are TRBV6-4 and TRBJ2-3; D is uncertain. There are 15 residues in the CDR3. V lost 3 bases, J lost 2 bases, and 12 bases lay in between. In germline, CDR1 is MRHNA, CDR2 SNTAGT. CDR3 amino acids: CASSEGFRDTDTQYF. The CDR3 DNA is TGTGCCAGCAGTGAGGGGTTTAGGGACACAGATACGCAGTATTTT.

This clonotype was counted between two and nine times. The chain employs TRBV27 and TRBJ2-1; 8 bases are a match to TRBD1. Germline values: CDR1 MNHEY, CDR2 SMNVEV (reference sequence). The CDR3 has 15 residues. The ends lost 5 bases at V and 2 bases at J; junction bases unmatched: 5. As DNA, the CDR3 is TGTGCCAGCAGTACCTACAGGGGGACCTACAATGAGCAGTTCTTC. Its protein product is CASSTYRGTYNEQFF.

The V call is TRBV2, the J call TRBJ2-1; perhaps TRBD2 as D (6 bases). The CDR3 contains 15 residues. V shed 0 bases and J shed 6 bases, with 12 bases lying between them. Germline V gives CDR1 SNHLY, CDR2 FYNNEI. CDR3 protein: CASSEARRGVNEQFF. In nucleotides, the CDR3 is TGTGCCAGCAGTGAAGCGCGACGCGGGGTCAATGAGCAGTTCTTC.

This clonotype was seen a few times. This chain uses TRBV23-1 with TRBJ2-7; D unclear. TRBV23-1 is classed as an ORF, of uncertain function. The CDR3 has 16 residues. Trimming removed 6 bases at V and 2 bases at J, with 20 bases between. Here the CDR3 DNA reads TGCGCCAGCAGCCTAAACCTTATGAACATGGCCTACGAGCAGTACTTC. Translation: CASSLNLMNMAYEQYF.

The genes are TRBV19 and TRBJ2-5; 8 positions agree with TRBD1. The germline CDR1 and CDR2 sequences are LNHDA and SQIVND (reference sequence). The length of the CDR3 is 15 residues. V lost 3 bases, J lost 4 bases, and 7 bases stayed unmatched. Here the CDR3 DNA reads TGTGCCAGTAGTATGAGGGACAGGCTCCGAGAGACCCAGTACTTC. Translated, it gives CASSMRDRLRETQYF.

This clonotype was counted only a few times. This chain links TRBV5-4 with TRBJ1-2; TRBD1 is a possible D gene (5 bases). The germline V gene has CDR1 SGHNT and CDR2 YYREEE (reference sequence). Trimming pared 1 base from V and 7 bases from J, leaving 11 bases between. This CDR3 contains 13 residues. The CDR3 region has the DNA TGTGCCAGCAGCTTGCCTCCAGGGAGTGGCTACACCTTC. Translated: CASSLPPGSGYTF.

This clonotype was counted only a few times. The chain carries TRBV6-6 and TRBJ1-6, with 8 bases that match TRBD1. This CDR3 is built from 16 residues. Germline trimming cut 4 bases from V and 5 bases from J; bases unmatched to any gene: 7. Per the germline V gene, CDR1 is MNHNY and CDR2 is SVGAGI (reference sequence). CDR3 loop: CASSLRTGNNNSPLHF. The CDR3 bases are TGTGCCAGCAGTTTACGGACAGGGAATAATAATTCACCCCTCCACTTT.

J is TRBJ1-2 and V is TRBV7-9; 7 bases map to TRBD1. The CDR3 sequence is 15 residues long. CDR1 and CDR2 from the germline V gene are SEHNR and FQNEAQ (reference sequence). J gave up 7 bases and V 2 bases, and 10 bases lay outside the gene matches. The CDR3 region is CASSLHRTGDGGYTF. CDR3 nucleotides: TGTGCCAGCAGCTTACATCGAACAGGGGATGGTGGCTACACCTTC.

This chain uses TRBV6-1 with TRBJ1-1; a possible D gene is TRBD1 (6 bases). The CDR3 is 13 residues long. Germline values: CDR1 MNHNS, CDR2 SASEGT. V lost 8 bases and J lost 6, with 16 bases in between. The CDR3 coding sequence is TGTGCCAGCGAGAGACTGGGGGCTGCTGAAGCTTTCTTT. It codes for CASERLGAAEAFF.

The genes are TRBV5-1 and TRBJ2-1; 7 positions agree with TRBD1. Trimming cost V 4 bases and J 4 bases; bases outside gene matches: 14. CDR1 and CDR2 (germline): SGHRS, YFSETQ. The CDR3 length is 17 residues. Here the CDR3 reads CASSPTGTDKRYNEQFF. As DNA, the CDR3 is TGCGCCAGCAGCCCGACCGGGACAGATAAAAGGTACAATGAGCAGTTCTTC. The variable domain in full, completed from reference TRBV5-1 and TRBJ2-1, reads KAGVTQTPRYLIKTRGQQVTLSCSPISGHRSVSWYQQTPGQGLQFLFEYFSETQRNKGNFPGRFSGRQFSNSRSEMNVSTLELGDSALYLCASSPTGTDKRYNEQFFGPGTRLTVL.

This clonotype has only a few counts. V usage is TRBV27 and J usage is TRBJ2-1; possibly TRBD2 for D (6 bases). The CDR3 covers 15 residues. Looked up from germline, CDR1 is MNHEY and CDR2 is SMNVEV (reference sequence). Trimming removed 2 bases at V and 6 bases at J, with 14 bases between. The DNA of the CDR3 is TGTGCCAGCAGTTTAGTTGACGGGGGAGGCAATGAGCAGTTCTTC. Translated, it gives CASSLVDGGGNEQFF.

This rearrangement joins TRBV20-1 to TRBJ2-2; TRBD1 might be the D (6 bases). Trimming cost V 0 bases and J 0 bases, with 11 bases left between them. The CDR3 has 16 residues. Germline loops: CDR1 DFQATT, CDR2 SNEGSKA (reference sequence). The CDR3 nucleotides are TGCAGTGCTAGAGATCTGGACAGCACGAACACCGGGGAGCTGTTTTTT. The encoded protein is CSARDLDSTNTGELFF.

This chain connects TRBV5-6 to TRBJ1-2; D might be TRBD1 (6 bases). V was clipped by 3 bases and J by 8 bases, with 23 bases between them. CDR3 length: 16 amino acids. CDR1 is SGHDT, CDR2 YYEEEE, per germline. DNA for the CDR3: TGTGCCAGCAGCTGGGACAACAGGGTCAGGGCGAAGGGCTACACCTTC. It encodes CASSWDNRVRAKGYTF.

This clonotype came up many times. The chain is built from TRBV7-9 and TRBJ2-1, with 13 positions matching TRBD2. The V segment lost 0 bases and the J segment 1 base; nucleotides outside the gene matches: 12. The CDR3 runs to 21 residues. CDR1 and CDR2 from the germline V gene are SEHNR and FQNEAQ (reference sequence). The CDR3 spells CASSLALTSGGDQKSYNEQFF. In nucleotides, the CDR3 is TGTGCCAGCAGCTTAGCCTTAACTAGCGGGGGGGATCAGAAGTCCTACAATGAGCAGTTCTTC.